This T cell receptor (beta chain) came from a study of T-cell memory formation after mild COVID-19. In its sample, this clonotype was seen a few times. Trimming took 2 bases from V and 0 from J, leaving 19 bases between them. CDR3 length: 17 amino acids. From germline, CDR1 is DFQATT and CDR2 SNEGSKA (reference sequence). Each CDR3 protein gets one entry after TCRdb re-called the 5' RACE reads with MiXCR. The data hold 120,000 to 150,000 distinct CDR3 sequences, with 19% observed a single time. The sequencing input was PBMCs or a T cell subset sorted from them (not recorded which). The genes are TRBV20-1 and TRBJ1-2, with D possibly matching TRBD1 (5 bases). The clonotype was recovered from an adult woman who had mild COVID-19 (a few samples of this study predate the infection). Cell type and time point are not known. Here the CDR3 reads CSARTRGHGASNYGYTF. CDR3 in DNA: TGCAGTGCTAGAACCCGGGGCCACGGGGCCTCTAACTATGGCTACACCTTC.